This T cell receptor (beta chain) derives from a study of blood T cells in healthy people across ages. A second roughly 6 to 11 cycle PCR used barcoded and J-beta primers. Every molecule of cDNA carried a tag from a template-switch adaptor with 12 random nucleotides. From each sample, at least 2.5 million paired-end reads containing CDR3 were obtained. TCRdb used MiXCR to reprocess the 5' RACE reads, holding one entry per CDR3 protein. The sample comprises around 790,000 distinct CDR3 sequences, more than 40% of which are singletons, and about a fifth rests with the top ten. CDR3 size: 15 residues. CDR1 and CDR2 from the germline V gene are MNHEY and SVGEGT. The V and J ends lost 2 bases and 6 bases respectively, with 13 bases between them.

V gene TRBV6-2 or TRBV6-3 combines with J gene TRBJ2-2; either TRBD1 or TRBD2 may fit D (5 bases each). The sequence was collected from a man aged 60-69 years in good health. Sequencing used blood. The CDR3 DNA reads TGTGCCAGCAGTTACGGGGACCAGCGGTCCGGGGAGCTGTTTTTT. Protein sequence: CASSYGDQRSGELFF.